This passage covers 4 T cell receptor beta chains from one sample sequenced in a study of siplizumab effects on memory and regulatory T cells. Assay used: immunoSEQ multiplex PCR; TCRdb lists only in-frame clones, some missing. The sample has 95,000 to 130,000 clones; around 94% are singletons. Sequencing was performed on non-Treg CD4+ T cells sorted from blood. The origin of the receptors is a human donor in good health.

J is TRBJ1-2 and V is TRBV14; a weak D match, TRBD1 (5 bases). CDR3 length equals 13 residues. Trimming stripped 7 bases from V and 3 bases from J, with 12 bases between. Germline CDR1 is SGHDN and CDR2 is FVKESK. The CDR3 coding sequence is TGTGCCAGCATATCAGGGATTTACTATGGCTACACCTTC. Amino acids: CASISGIYYGYTF. The variable domain in full, completed from reference TRBV14 and TRBJ1-2, reads EAGVTQFPSHSVIEKGQTVTLRCDPISGHDNLYWYRRVMGKEIKFLLHFVKESKQDESGMPNNRFLAERTGGTYSTLKVQPAELEDSGVYFCASISGIYYGYTFGSGTRLTVV.

This chain connects TRBV9 to TRBJ1-4, with D tentatively TRBD1 (5 bases). The V and J ends lost 1 base and 5 bases respectively, with 15 bases between them. CDR1 is SGDLS, CDR2 YYNGEE, per germline. The CDR3 is made up of 16 amino acids. The CDR3 protein is CASSVLSGLVNEKLFF. Here the CDR3 DNA reads TGTGCCAGCAGCGTACTTTCGGGACTAGTAAATGAAAAACTGTTTTTT.

The rearrangement links TRBV7-7 to TRBJ2-3; D possibly corresponds to TRBD2 (6 bases). Per germline, CDR1 SSHAT and CDR2 FNYEAQ (reference sequence). This CDR3 region has 14 residues. V was cut by 2 bases and J by 4 bases, with 10 bases left in between. DNA of the CDR3: TGTGCCAGCAGCTTAACGACTAGTTCAGATACGCAGTATTTT. It yields the protein CASSLTTSSDTQYF.

The chain's CDR3 is CASSLVPSGRPNSYNEQFF. As DNA, the CDR3 is TGTGCCAGCAGCTTAGTTCCTAGCGGGAGGCCTAACTCCTACAATGAGCAGTTCTTC. This chain connects TRBV11-3 to TRBJ2-1, with 11 bases matching TRBD2. The CDR3 runs to 19 residues. Germline CDR1 is SGHNT and CDR2 is YENEEA. V trimming: 1 base; J trimming: 0 bases; junction bases outside the gene matches: 8.